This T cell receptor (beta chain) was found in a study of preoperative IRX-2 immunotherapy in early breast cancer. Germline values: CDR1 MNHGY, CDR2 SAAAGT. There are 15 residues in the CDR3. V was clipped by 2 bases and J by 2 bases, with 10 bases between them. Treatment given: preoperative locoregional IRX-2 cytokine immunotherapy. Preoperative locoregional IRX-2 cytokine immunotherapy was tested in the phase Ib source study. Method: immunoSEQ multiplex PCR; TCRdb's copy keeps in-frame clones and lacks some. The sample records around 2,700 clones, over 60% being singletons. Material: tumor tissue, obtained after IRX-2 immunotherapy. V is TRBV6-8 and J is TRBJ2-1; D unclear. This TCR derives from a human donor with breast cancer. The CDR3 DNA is TGTGCCAGCAGTTACAAGGTGGAGACCTACAATGAGCAGTTCTTC. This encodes CASSYKVETYNEQFF.